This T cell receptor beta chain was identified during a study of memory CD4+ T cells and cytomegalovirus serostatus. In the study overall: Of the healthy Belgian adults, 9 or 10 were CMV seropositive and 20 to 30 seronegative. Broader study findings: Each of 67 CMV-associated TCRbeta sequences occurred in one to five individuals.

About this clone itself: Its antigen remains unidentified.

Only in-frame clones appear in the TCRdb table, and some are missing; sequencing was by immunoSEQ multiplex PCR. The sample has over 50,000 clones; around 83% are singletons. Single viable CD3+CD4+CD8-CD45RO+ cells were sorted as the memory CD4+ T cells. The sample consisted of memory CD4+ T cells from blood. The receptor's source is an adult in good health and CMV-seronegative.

This CDR3 is CASSHNLYYTDTQYF. The DNA of the CDR3 is TGTGCCAGCAGCCACAACCTTTACTACACAGATACGCAGTATTTT. The V and J genes are TRBV7-2 and TRBJ2-3; no reliable D call. This CDR3 has 15 residues. CDR1 and CDR2 from the germline V gene are SGHTA and FQGNSA. With 5 bases removed from V and 2 bases from J, the gap between germline ends came to 14 bases.